This record looks at one TCR beta chain sequence and its context. Its antigen is unknown. The PCR ran on 60 Vbeta and 13 Jbeta primers. The repertoire was sequenced with immunoSEQ multiplex PCR; TCRdb's copy has only in-frame clones and lacks some. The data show about 130,000 clones, around 80% seen once. This record comes from a study of cytomegalovirus exposure and HLA in healthy donors. Across the study: The early release's HLA-typed donors yielded 65 million to 85 million unique TCRs.

The CDR3 sequence is 15 residues long. The V gene end was trimmed by 0 bases and the J gene end by 1 base; junction bases not matched to a gene: 3. Germline CDR1 reads SGDLS; CDR2 reads YYNGEE. Study-wide points: In vitro, three CMV-associated chains proved specific for CMV antigens. While the bulk of TCR sequences proved rare, some public TCRs turned up in many donors.

The clonotype comes from a woman aged 50 to 65 in good health and CMV-seronegative. Input material: PBMCs. The chain joins TRBV9 to TRBJ2-7; 8 bases line up with TRBD1. This CDR3 reads CASSVGYRGSYEQYF. In DNA form, the CDR3 reads TGTGCCAGCAGCGTAGGGTACAGGGGGTCCTACGAGCAGTACTTC.